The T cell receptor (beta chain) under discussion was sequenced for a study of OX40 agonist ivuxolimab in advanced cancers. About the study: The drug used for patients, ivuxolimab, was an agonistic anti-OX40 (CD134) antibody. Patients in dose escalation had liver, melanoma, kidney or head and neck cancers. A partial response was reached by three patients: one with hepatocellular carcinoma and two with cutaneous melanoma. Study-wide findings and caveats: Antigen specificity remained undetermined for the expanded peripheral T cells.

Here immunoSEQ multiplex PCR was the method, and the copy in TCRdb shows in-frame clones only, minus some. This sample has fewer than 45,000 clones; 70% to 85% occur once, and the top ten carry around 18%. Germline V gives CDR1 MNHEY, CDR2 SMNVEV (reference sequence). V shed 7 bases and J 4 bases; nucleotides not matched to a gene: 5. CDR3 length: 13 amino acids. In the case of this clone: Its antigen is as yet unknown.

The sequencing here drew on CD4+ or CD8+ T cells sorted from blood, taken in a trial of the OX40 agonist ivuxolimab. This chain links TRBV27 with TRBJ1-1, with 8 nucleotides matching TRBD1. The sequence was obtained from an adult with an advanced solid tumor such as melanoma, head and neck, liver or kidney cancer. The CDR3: CASISTGGTEAFF. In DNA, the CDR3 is TGTGCCAGCATCAGCACAGGGGGCACTGAAGCTTTCTTT.